The entry below gives a single T cell receptor (beta chain) sequence along with its context. Its antigen remains unidentified. PCR employed 60 Vbeta and 13 Jbeta primers. Sequenced by immunoSEQ multiplex PCR; TCRdb stores in-frame clones only, minus some. The sample shows approximately 150,000 clones, 77% of them seen only once. The data were obtained in a study of cytomegalovirus exposure and HLA in healthy donors. The wider study: There were 75 million to 95 million unique TCRs (from HLA-typed donors) in an early data release.

This CDR3 region has 10 residues. Trimming shortened V by 4 bases and J by 8 bases, and 3 bases separated the two germline ends. Germline CDR1 and CDR2: MDHEN and SYDVKM. Broader study findings: According to an earlier analysis, most TCR beta V segments yielded productive rearrangements about 87% or about 30% of the time. CMV antigen specificity was confirmed in vitro for a few CMV-associated chains.

The chain links TRBV28 to TRBJ1-3; D uncertain. Sequencing was performed on PBMCs. The clonotype originates from a woman aged 55 to 70 in good health and CMV-seronegative. The CDR3 DNA sequence: TGTGCCAGCAGTTCGGACACCATATATTTT. The encoded protein is CASSSDTIYF.